Each of the 17 T cell receptor beta chains below was sequenced from the same sample in a study of shared clonotypes between healthy human individuals. Sequencing used immunoSEQ multiplex PCR; TCRdb keeps in-frame clones, though not all of them. The sample shows approximately 2.5 million clones, approximately 93% of them seen only once. The material sequenced was naive CD4+ T cells from PBMCs. Described subset: CD45RA+ positively selected. These receptor sequences come from a man aged 18 to 29 in good health. Some clones in this sample may be carry-over from other donors' samples.

The chain has TRBV7-8 and TRBJ2-3; TRBD1 is a possible D gene (6 bases). V shed 6 bases and J shed 1 base, with 17 bases lying between them. Germline assignment: CDR1 SGHVS and CDR2 FQNEAQ. The CDR3 contains 16 residues. Written as DNA, the CDR3 is TGTGCCAGCAGTCCAGGGGATAGCAGGGGCACAGATACGCAGTATTTT. Its translation: CASSPGDSRGTDTQYF.

Comment on this clone: The sample carries other DNA sequences with the same CDR3. The chain couples TRBV9 to TRBJ2-3; 12 nucleotides line up with TRBD2. Losses at the gene ends were 0 bases for V and 1 base for J; bases not matched to a gene: 0. Germline V gene data show CDR1 as SGDLS and CDR2 as YYNGEE. This CDR3 is 16 amino acids long. This CDR3 reads CASSVGTSGGTDTQYF. DNA for the CDR3: TGTGCCAGCAGCGTAGGGACTAGCGGGGGCACAGATACGCAGTATTTT.

The rearrangement uses TRBV12-5 and TRBJ1-1; D is unresolved. Germline CDR1 is LGHNT and CDR2 is FRNRAP. CDR3 length: 14 residues. V dropped 1 base and J dropped 3 bases, with 9 bases sitting between them. The CDR3 bases are TGTGCTAGTGGTTTGGGCGGAGGGCACACTGAAGCTTTCTTT. Residues: CASGLGGGHTEAFF.

The rearrangement links TRBV2 to TRBJ1-4; D might be TRBD1 (5 bases). Trimming pared 4 bases from V and 8 bases from J, leaving 8 bases between. Germline CDR1 and CDR2: SNHLY and FYNNEI. CDR3 length: 12 amino acids. As DNA, the CDR3 is TGTGCCAGCAGTGTATCAGGGGAAAAACTGTTTTTT. This sequence encodes CASSVSGEKLFF. Filled out from reference TRBV2 and TRBJ1-4, the complete variable domain reads EPEVTQTPSHQVTQMGQEVILRCVPISNHLYFYWYRQILGQKVEFLVSFYNNEISEKSEIFDDQFSVERPDGSNFTLKIRSTKLEDSAMYFCASSVSGEKLFFGSGTQLSVL.

The chain recombines TRBV30 with TRBJ1-1; 9 nucleotides agree with TRBD1. Germline V CDR1 and CDR2: GTSNPN, SVGIG (reference sequence). Unmatched junction bases numbered 9, after V lost 3 bases and J lost 4 bases. CDR3 length equals 15 residues. The CDR3 loop reads CAWRLQGAIGTEAFF. In DNA form, the CDR3 reads TGTGCCTGGAGGCTACAGGGGGCGATTGGCACTGAAGCTTTCTTT.

This clone appeared a single time. The genes are TRBV7-9 and TRBJ2-3; D possibly uses TRBD1 or TRBD2 (5 bases each). Germline assignment: CDR1 SEHNR and CDR2 FQNEAQ (reference sequence). The CDR3 spans 14 residues. V was trimmed by 10 bases and J by 0 bases, leaving 14 bases between them. CDR3 sequence reads: CATARDRSTDTQYF. DNA for the CDR3: TGTGCCACCGCCCGGGACCGAAGCACAGATACGCAGTATTTT.

As to this clone: The sample carries other DNA sequences with the same CDR3. The chain has TRBV11-3 and TRBJ1-1; unclear D gene. This CDR3 contains 12 residues. V was shortened by 5 bases and J by 5 bases, with 9 bases between the two germline ends. CDR1 is SGHNT and CDR2 is YENEEA in the germline V gene. The CDR3 coding sequence is TGTGCCAGCAGCCACAGTGGTACTGAAGCTTTCTTT. It is translated as CASSHSGTEAFF. Based on the CDR3 plus reference TRBV11-3 and TRBJ1-1, the full variable domain is EAGVVQSPRYKIIEKKQPVAFWCNPISGHNTLYWYLQNLGQGPELLIRYENEEAVDDSQLPKDRFSAERLKGVDSTLKIQPAELGDSAVYLCASSHSGTEAFFGQGTRLTVV.

This CDR3 is CAWSVRAGRARVTDTQYF. Written as DNA, the CDR3 is TGTGCCTGGAGTGTAAGAGCGGGAAGGGCACGGGTCACAGATACGCAGTATTTT. V is TRBV30 and J is TRBJ2-3; 7 positions match TRBD2. V trimming: 0 bases; J trimming: 2 bases; junction bases outside the gene matches: 14. CDR1 and CDR2 (germline): GTSNPN, SVGIG (reference sequence). The CDR3 totals 18 residues.

This clone has a handful of counts. This chain connects TRBV28 to TRBJ2-3, with 9 bases that match TRBD1. Trimming cost V 5 bases and J 1 base; bases outside gene matches: 4. Per the germline V gene, CDR1 is MDHEN and CDR2 is SYDVKM. CDR3 length: 15 amino acids. The CDR3 DNA sequence: TGTGCCAGCAGTGTCCGGGACAGGGGCACAGATACGCAGTATTTT. This gives the protein CASSVRDRGTDTQYF.

The chain has TRBV6-6 and TRBJ2-5; D may match TRBD1 or TRBD2 (7 bases each). The CDR3 consists of 14 residues. Germline V gives CDR1 MNHNY, CDR2 SVGAGI (reference sequence). V was trimmed by 4 bases and J by 4 bases, leaving 13 bases between them. CDR3 amino acids: CASSFQGGAETQYF. CDR3 DNA sequence: TGTGCCAGCAGTTTCCAGGGGGGGGCAGAGACCCAGTACTTC.

The chain combines TRBV6-4 with TRBJ2-6; 7 bases match TRBD2. CDR3 length: 18 residues. V trimming: 7 bases; J trimming: 1 base; junction bases outside the gene matches: 13. CDR1 and CDR2 (germline): MRHNA, SNTAGT. The CDR3 DNA is TGTGCCAGCACTAGAATTGGGGGAGGGGTTTCTGGGGCCAACGTCCTGACTTTC. Its translation is CASTRIGGGVSGANVLTF.

This chain joins TRBV2 and TRBJ1-3, with D hard to call. V lost 1 base, J lost 1 base, and 11 bases lay in between. The CDR3 is 16 residues long. Germline-derived CDR1 and CDR2 are SNHLY and FYNNEI. The CDR3 spells CASSEGISASGNTIYF. The CDR3 nucleotides are TGTGCCAGCAGTGAAGGGATTTCCGCGTCTGGAAACACCATATATTTT.

The chain links TRBV7-9 to TRBJ1-4, with D hard to call. Germline V gives CDR1 SEHNR, CDR2 FQNEAQ (reference sequence). V was pared by 3 bases and J by 8 bases, with 13 bases between. The CDR3 has 14 amino acids. Here the CDR3 reads CASSLRLDGEKLFF. CDR3 bases: TGTGCCAGCAGCTTGAGACTCGACGGGGAAAAACTGTTTTTT.

This clone was observed a handful of times. The chain joins TRBV7-2 to TRBJ1-1; D is unresolved. V was cut by 5 bases and J by 3 bases, with 10 bases left in between. The CDR3 sequence is 13 residues long. Germline V gene sequence: CDR1 SGHTA, CDR2 FQGNSA. CDR3 residues: CASSQGPDTEAFF. The CDR3 DNA reads as TGTGCCAGCAGCCAAGGGCCTGACACTGAAGCTTTCTTT.

The chain is built from TRBV12-2 and TRBJ2-7; the table calls TRBD2, which could not be checked here. TRBV12-2 is annotated as a pseudogene. The CDR3 extends over 15 amino acids. The chain's CDR3 is CASRFQSGAGYEQYF. CDR3 nucleotides: TGTGCAAGTCGCTTCCAAAGCGGGGCAGGATACGAGCAGTACTTC.

J is TRBJ2-7 and V is TRBV5-1, with 14 bases lining up with TRBD2. J gave up 3 bases and V 1 base, and 12 bases lay outside the gene matches. The germline CDR1 and CDR2 sequences are SGHRS and YFSETQ. The CDR3 contains 19 residues. CDR3 coding DNA: TGCGCCAGCAGCTTGACCAACGTGGGACTAGCGGGGGTGGACTACGAGCAGTACTTC. It yields the protein CASSLTNVGLAGVDYEQYF.

V usage is TRBV27 and J usage is TRBJ1-2, with TRBD1 matching 7 bases. V dropped 5 bases and J dropped 7; count of bases not matched to a gene: 7. Germline V gene sequence: CDR1 MNHEY, CDR2 SMNVEV (reference sequence). The CDR3 has 13 amino acids. In DNA, the CDR3 is TGTGCCAGCAGTCTACAGGGGACGCGTGGCTACACCTTC. Translated, it gives CASSLQGTRGYTF.